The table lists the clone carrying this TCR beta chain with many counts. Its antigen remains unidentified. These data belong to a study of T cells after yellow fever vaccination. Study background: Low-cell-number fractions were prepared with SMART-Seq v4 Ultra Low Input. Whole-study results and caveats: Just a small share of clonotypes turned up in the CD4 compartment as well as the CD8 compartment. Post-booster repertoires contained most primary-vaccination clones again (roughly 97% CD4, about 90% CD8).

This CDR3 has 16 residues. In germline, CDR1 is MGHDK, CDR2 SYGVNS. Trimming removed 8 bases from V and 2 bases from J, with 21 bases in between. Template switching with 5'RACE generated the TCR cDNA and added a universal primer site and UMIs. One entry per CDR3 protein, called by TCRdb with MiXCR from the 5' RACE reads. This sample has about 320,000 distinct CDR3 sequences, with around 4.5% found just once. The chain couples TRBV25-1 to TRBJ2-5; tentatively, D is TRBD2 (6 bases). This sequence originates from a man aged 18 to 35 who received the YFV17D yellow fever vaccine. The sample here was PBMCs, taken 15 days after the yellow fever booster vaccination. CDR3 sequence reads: CASAMGSGLLQETQYF. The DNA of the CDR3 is TGTGCCAGCGCCATGGGGTCGGGACTCCTACAAGAGACCCAGTACTTC.